The T cell receptor (beta chain) described here comes from a study of blood T cells in healthy people across ages. Study outcomes and limitations: Underestimates were what the diversity estimates from one million T cells were considered to be.

Next came a second PCR, run for about 6 to 12 cycles, which used a sample-barcoded 5' primer along with a J-beta primer mix. Each CDR3 protein is one row after TCRdb ran MiXCR on the 5' RACE reads. The sample holds roughly 680,000 distinct CDR3 sequences, around 49% seen once. Germline V CDR1 and CDR2: SGHTA, FQGTGA. This CDR3 is 15 amino acids long. V dropped 3 bases and J dropped 6 bases, with 15 bases sitting between them. Regarding this clonotype: Its specificity is not known.

Isolation per sample recovered at least 7 million PBMCs. The V and J genes are TRBV7-3 and TRBJ2-1; possible D gene TRBD1, 5 bases. This clonotype was obtained from a woman aged 55-69 years in good health. Sequencing was carried out using blood. CDR3 sequence: CASSFQFQGFNEQFF. As DNA, the CDR3 is TGTGCCAGCAGCTTCCAGTTCCAGGGATTCAATGAGCAGTTCTTC.